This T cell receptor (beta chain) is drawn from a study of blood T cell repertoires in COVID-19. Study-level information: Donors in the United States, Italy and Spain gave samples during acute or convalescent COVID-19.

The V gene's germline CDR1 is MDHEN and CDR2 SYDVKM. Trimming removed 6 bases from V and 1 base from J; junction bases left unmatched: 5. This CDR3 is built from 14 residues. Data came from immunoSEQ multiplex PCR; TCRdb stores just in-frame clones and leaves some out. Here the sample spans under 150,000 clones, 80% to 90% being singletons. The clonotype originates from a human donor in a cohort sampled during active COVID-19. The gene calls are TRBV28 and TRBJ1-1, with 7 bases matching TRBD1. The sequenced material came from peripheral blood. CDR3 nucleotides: TGTGCCAGCAGGCCAGGGACAGCGAACACTGAAGCTTTCTTT. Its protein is CASRPGTANTEAFF.